Each of the 21 T cell receptor beta chains below was sequenced from the same sample in a study of T cells after yellow fever vaccination. MiXCR was run by TCRdb on the 5' RACE reads, yielding one entry per CDR3 protein. The profile shows some 150,000 distinct CDR3 sequences, more than 9.5% of them singletons. The sequencing used CD8+ T cells sorted from PBMCs, collected 15 days after the yellow fever booster vaccination. Receptors were obtained from a man aged 18-30 years who received the YFV17D yellow fever vaccine.

The chain carries TRBV7-9 and TRBJ1-1; maybe TRBD1 (6 bases). CDR1 and CDR2 (germline): SEHNR, FQNEAQ (reference sequence). V was shortened by 8 bases and J by 0 bases, with 19 bases between the two germline ends. The CDR3 runs to 16 residues. CDR3 protein: CASGGPGLALNTEAFF. The CDR3 region has the DNA TGTGCCAGCGGGGGCCCGGGGCTGGCCTTGAACACTGAAGCTTTCTTT.

The chain is built from TRBV5-6 and TRBJ2-3; tentatively, D is TRBD1 (6 bases). Trimming took off 0 bases at V and 3 bases at J, with 11 bases between the two ends. This CDR3 is 15 amino acids long. The V gene's germline CDR1 is SGHDT and CDR2 YYEEEE. Here the CDR3 reads CASSLATGWTDTQYF. CDR3 nucleotide sequence: TGTGCCAGCAGCTTGGCAACAGGGTGGACAGATACGCAGTATTTT. The full variable domain, with the rest looked up from reference TRBV5-6 and TRBJ2-3, is DAGVTQSPTHLIKTRGQQVTLRCSPKSGHDTVSWYQQALGQGPQFIFQYYEEEERQRGNFPDRFSGHQFPNYSSELNVNALLLGDSALYLCASSLATGWTDTQYFGPGTRLTVL.

This clonotype was observed a few times. The rearrangement links TRBV6-2 or TRBV6-3 to TRBJ1-5; 7 bases match TRBD1. The CDR3 is 14 residues long. CDR1 is MNHEY, CDR2 SVGEGT, per germline. The J segment lost 3 bases and the V segment lost 5 bases, leaving 4 bases of the junction unmatched. Here the CDR3 reads CASSKDRANQPQHF. CDR3 sequence (DNA): TGTGCCAGCAGTAAAGACAGGGCCAATCAGCCCCAGCATTTT.

The chain employs TRBV7-8 and TRBJ2-3, with a possible D match to TRBD2 (5 bases). The V end lost 4 bases, the J end lost 4 bases, and 21 bases lay between the germline ends. Germline CDR1 SGHVS, CDR2 FQNEAQ. The CDR3 is made up of 17 amino acids. The CDR3 DNA reads as TGTGCCAGCAGCTCCCAAGTAAGGCGGTTCGGGGCAGATACGCAGTATTTT. Translating gives CASSSQVRRFGADTQYF.

In this sample, this clonotype turned up a few times. This sequence joins TRBV20-1 and TRBJ2-1; 8 positions match TRBD2. Trimming took 6 bases from V and 4 from J; bases not matched to a gene: 26. Germline V gene lookup returns CDR1 DFQATT and CDR2 SNEGSKA (reference sequence). The CDR3 is 20 residues long. CDR3 bases: TGCAGTGCCCCTTTCCAGCGAAATAGCGGGGTATTTGCGGCTTACAATGAGCAGTTCTTC. It encodes CSAPFQRNSGVFAAYNEQFF.

This clonotype was seen ten or more times. V usage is TRBV15 and J usage is TRBJ2-2, with 7 bases that match TRBD1. The CDR3 runs to 15 residues. V shed 0 bases and J 4 bases; nucleotides not matched to a gene: 2. CDR1 is LNHNV, CDR2 YYDKDF, per germline (reference sequence). The CDR3 DNA is TGTGCCACCAGCAGAGATAGGGGGCCCACCGGGGAGCTGTTTTTT. This translates into CATSRDRGPTGELFF. The variable domain in full, with the rest retrieved from reference TRBV15 and TRBJ2-2, is DAMVIQNPRYQVTQFGKPVTLSCSQTLNHNVMYWYQQKSSQAPKLLFHYYDKDFNNEADTPDNFQSRRPNTSFCFLDIRSPGLGDTAMYLCATSRDRGPTGELFFGEGSRLTVL.

This chain connects TRBV28 to TRBJ2-3; D may match TRBD1 or TRBD2 (5 bases each). Germline CDR1 MDHEN, CDR2 SYDVKM. This CDR3 is built from 15 residues. Trimming took off 5 bases at V and 0 bases at J, with 12 bases between the two ends. The CDR3 reads CASSVGRGSTDTQYF. The DNA for the CDR3 is TGTGCCAGCAGTGTGGGACGGGGAAGCACAGATACGCAGTATTTT.

This clonotype was recorded a few times. V usage is TRBV5-5 and J usage is TRBJ1-5, with 8 bases that match TRBD1. This CDR3 is built from 14 residues. Germline CDR1 is SGHKS and CDR2 is YYEKEE (reference sequence). V was pared by 4 bases and J by 6 bases, with 6 bases of the junction left unmatched. The CDR3 loop is CASSTTGAPQPQHF. CDR3 coding DNA: TGTGCCAGCAGCACGACAGGGGCCCCTCAGCCCCAGCATTTT.

This clonotype was counted only a few times. The V call is TRBV19, the J call TRBJ2-1, with D maybe TRBD2 (5 bases). Germline-derived CDR1 and CDR2 are LNHDA and SQIVND (reference sequence). The germline V and J ends were trimmed by 5 bases and 0 bases, with 8 bases remaining between them. This CDR3 comprises 14 residues. The CDR3 reads CASSHGVSYNEQFF. CDR3 DNA: TGTGCCAGTAGTCACGGGGTCTCCTACAATGAGCAGTTCTTC. Full variable domain (outside the CDR3, taken from reference TRBV19 and TRBJ2-1): DGGITQSPKYLFRKEGQNVTLSCEQNLNHDAMYWYRQDPGQGLRLIYYSQIVNDFQKGDIAEGYSVSREKKESFPLTVTSAQKNPTAFYLCASSHGVSYNEQFFGPGTRLTVL.

The chain uses TRBV15 and TRBJ2-5; 9 nucleotides align to TRBD1. J lost 5 bases, V lost 5 bases, and 9 bases had no gene match. Germline V CDR1 and CDR2: LNHNV, YYDKDF (reference sequence). CDR3 length: 15 residues. The CDR3 DNA follows: TGTGCCACCAGCCGTCTAACAGGGGGCCTGGAGACCCAGTACTTC. It translates to CATSRLTGGLETQYF.

V and J are TRBV5-6 and TRBJ2-3; 8 nucleotides align to TRBD2. Per germline, CDR1 SGHDT and CDR2 YYEEEE. The junction had 5 bases not matched to a gene; V was cut back by 3 bases and J by 2 bases. The CDR3 consists of 15 residues. The CDR3 region is CASSSTSGTTDTQYF. In DNA form, the CDR3 reads TGTGCCAGCAGCTCTACTAGCGGAACCACAGATACGCAGTATTTT.

This clonotype appeared a few times. The CDR3 DNA follows: TGTGCCAGCTCACCACCTCCTACCAGTAGCAACTTCTCCTATGGCTACACCTTC. Its protein product is CASSPPPTSSNFSYGYTF. The chain links TRBV18 to TRBJ1-2; D remains ambiguous. The germline gives CDR1 KGHSH, CDR2 LQKENI. The V end was cut by 0 bases, the J end by 4 bases, with 21 bases between. The CDR3 is 18 amino acids.

CDR3 coding DNA: TGTGCCAGCAGCCCCGGGACAGGGTCGCTTACCGGCTTAGCCAAAAACATTCAGTACTTC. Its protein is CASSPGTGSLTGLAKNIQYF. The rearrangement joins TRBV7-2 to TRBJ2-4; 9 bases align to TRBD1. Germline CDR1 SGHTA, CDR2 FQGNSA. With V trimmed by 5 bases and J by 0 bases, 17 bases remained unmatched. This CDR3 comprises 20 residues.

A few counts support this clonotype. The chain carries TRBV4-1 and TRBJ2-7, with 7 bases aligning to TRBD1. V shed 4 bases, J shed 4 bases, and the junction held 7 bases outside the gene matches. The CDR3 sequence is 14 residues long. Germline CDR1 reads MGHRA; CDR2 reads YSYEKL. The CDR3 sequence: CASSPDRVDYEQYF. CDR3 sequence (DNA): TGCGCCAGCAGCCCCGACAGGGTTGATTACGAGCAGTACTTC.

Many counts were recorded for this clonotype. In DNA form, the CDR3 reads TGCAGCGTTGGGGGGGCCGGGGAGCTGTTTTTT. Translation: CSVGGAGELFF. V and J are TRBV29-1 and TRBJ2-2; a possible D gene is TRBD2 (6 bases). The ends were cut back, 4 bases at V and 6 bases at J, with 6 bases in the middle. From germline, CDR1 is SQVTM and CDR2 ANQGSEA. The CDR3 loop spans 11 amino acids.

This clonotype occurred a few times. The chain carries TRBV4-3 and TRBJ2-2; tentative D call: TRBD1 (6 bases). CDR3 size: 15 residues. Germline CDR1 reads LGHNA; CDR2 reads YSLEER. V was trimmed by 0 bases and J by 6 bases, leaving 11 bases between them. Written as DNA, the CDR3 is TGCGCCAGCAGCCAAGATTGGTGGGGGCCCGGGGAGCTGTTTTTT. It specifies CASSQDWWGPGELFF.

This clonotype has a handful of counts. This sequence joins TRBV7-2 and TRBJ2-7; tentatively, D is TRBD2 (6 bases). Germline lookup yields CDR1 SGHTA and CDR2 FQGNSA. The CDR3 is 17 residues long. Trimming stripped 2 bases from V and 0 bases from J, with 17 bases between. CDR3 region: CASSLRLSGTLSYEQYF. As DNA, the CDR3 is TGTGCCAGCAGCTTACGTCTGTCCGGGACTCTCTCCTACGAGCAGTACTTC.

There are many counts of this clonotype. The rearrangement links TRBV4-1 to TRBJ2-2, with D maybe TRBD2 (6 bases). The V end was cut by 4 bases, the J end by 4 bases, with 16 bases between. From germline, CDR1 is MGHRA and CDR2 YSYEKL. The CDR3 has 16 amino acids. The CDR3 reads CASSPRGQGSTGELFF. CDR3 in DNA: TGCGCCAGCAGCCCGCGGGGTCAGGGAAGCACCGGGGAGCTGTTTTTT.

The chain links TRBV30 to TRBJ2-7; D gene uncertain. There are 11 residues in the CDR3. Trimming cost V 3 bases and J 7 bases, with 10 bases left between them. Germline values: CDR1 GTSNPN, CDR2 SVGIG (reference sequence). CDR3 sequence: CAWSPGGEQYF. The CDR3 DNA is TGTGCCTGGAGCCCGGGTGGGGAGCAGTACTTC.

This clonotype has a handful of counts. The chain links TRBV19 to TRBJ1-2; D is unresolved. The CDR3 has 12 residues. V lost 5 bases and J lost 8, with 12 bases in between. CDR1 is LNHDA and CDR2 is SQIVND in the germline V gene (reference sequence). CDR3 DNA: TGTGCCAGTAGTCCCTTTGGTTGGGGCTACACCTTC. This encodes CASSPFGWGYTF.

This clonotype was observed a handful of times. This chain connects TRBV21-1 to TRBJ2-5; TRBD1 reflects the table's D call only, with no check against the DNA. TRBV21-1 is given as a pseudogene. This CDR3 comprises 15 residues. CDR3 sequence (DNA): TGTGCCAGCAGCAAAGAGGTACAGGAAAAAGAGACCCAGTACTTC. It encodes CASSKEVQEKETQYF.